This TCR beta chain comes out of a study of glioma-infiltrating T cells after dendritic cell vaccination. On the study more broadly: The vaccine used monocyte-derived dendritic cells pulsed overnight with autologous tumor lysate. Study conclusions and caveats: No direct clonality-survival link was found; a diverse polyclonal response may matter.

Method: immunoSEQ multiplex PCR; TCRdb's copy keeps in-frame clones and lacks some. The sample carries more than 55,000 clones, more than 75% recorded once. On this clone itself: What it recognizes is unknown.

Time point of the sample: after dendritic cell vaccination, including at tumor progression/relapse. Only patients with spare fresh-frozen tumor and over two years of follow-up were included. V was pared by 4 bases and J by 4 bases, with 3 bases of the junction left unmatched. The CDR3 spans 15 residues. Germline V gene lookup returns CDR1 LGHNA and CDR2 YNFKEQ. The chain employs TRBV4-2 and TRBJ2-7; the match to TRBD2 covers 14 bases. Material: blood, obtained after dendritic cell vaccination. This TCR was sampled from a human donor with glioblastoma. The CDR3 nucleotides are TGTGCCAGCAGCCCCCGGACTAGCGGGGGGTACGAGCAGTACTTC. Encoded protein: CASSPRTSGGYEQYF.